What follows is one T cell receptor beta chain and its context. Its antigen is as yet unknown. The data derive from a study of shared clonotypes between healthy human individuals. Findings of the study overall: Generation of non-shared clonotypes was less probable than generation of clonotypes shared by all four donors.

This table comes from immunoSEQ multiplex PCR, and its TCRdb copy is limited to in-frame clones, with some not included. The table lists 2.3 million or so clones, just over 90% of them singletons. Adults of Caucasian background living in Nashville, Tennessee made up all donors. Naive CD45RA+ and memory CD45RA-negative subsets were split from CD4+ cells. Germline-derived CDR1 and CDR2 are MGHRA and YSYEKL. The CDR3 is made up of 17 amino acids. V gave up 0 bases and J gave up 6 bases; unmatched junction bases: 9. The receptor was derived from a man in his late teens or twenties in good health. Some clones in this sample may be carry-over from other donors' samples. The sequencing input was naive CD4+ T cells from PBMCs. Indicated subset: CD45RA+ positively selected. This chain connects TRBV4-1 to TRBJ2-1, with TRBD2 matching over 9 bases. The CDR3 spells CASSQEGSGRRLNEQFF. As DNA, the CDR3 is TGCGCCAGCAGCCAAGAGGGGAGCGGGAGGCGGCTCAATGAGCAGTTCTTC.